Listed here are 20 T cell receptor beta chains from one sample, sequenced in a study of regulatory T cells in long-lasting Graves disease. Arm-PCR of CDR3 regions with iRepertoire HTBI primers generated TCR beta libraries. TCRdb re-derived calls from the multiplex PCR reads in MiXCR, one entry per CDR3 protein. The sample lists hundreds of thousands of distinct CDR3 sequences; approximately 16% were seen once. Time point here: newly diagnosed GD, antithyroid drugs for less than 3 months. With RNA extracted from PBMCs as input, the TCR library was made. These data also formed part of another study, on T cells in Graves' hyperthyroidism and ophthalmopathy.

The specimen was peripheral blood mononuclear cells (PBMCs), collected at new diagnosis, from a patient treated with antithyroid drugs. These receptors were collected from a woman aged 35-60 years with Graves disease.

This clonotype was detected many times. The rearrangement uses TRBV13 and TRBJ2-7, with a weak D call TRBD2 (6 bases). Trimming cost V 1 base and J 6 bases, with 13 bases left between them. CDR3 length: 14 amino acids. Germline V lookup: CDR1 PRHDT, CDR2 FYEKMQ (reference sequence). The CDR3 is CASSLAGGFSEQYF. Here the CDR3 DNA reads TGTGCCAGCAGCTTAGCCGGGGGATTCAGCGAGCAGTACTTC.

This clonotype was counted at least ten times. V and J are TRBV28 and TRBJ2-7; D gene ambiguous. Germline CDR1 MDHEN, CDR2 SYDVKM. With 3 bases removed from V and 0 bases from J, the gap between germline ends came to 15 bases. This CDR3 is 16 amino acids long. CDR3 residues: CASSFYNPIPSYEQYF. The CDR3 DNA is TGTGCCAGCAGTTTTTACAACCCCATCCCCTCCTACGAGCAGTACTTC.

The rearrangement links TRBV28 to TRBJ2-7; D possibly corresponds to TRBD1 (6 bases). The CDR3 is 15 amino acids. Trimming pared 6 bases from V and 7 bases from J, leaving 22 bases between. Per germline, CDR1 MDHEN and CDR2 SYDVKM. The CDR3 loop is CASSQGAGALEEQYF. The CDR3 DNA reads TGTGCCAGCAGCCAAGGGGCAGGGGCATTGGAGGAGCAGTACTTC.

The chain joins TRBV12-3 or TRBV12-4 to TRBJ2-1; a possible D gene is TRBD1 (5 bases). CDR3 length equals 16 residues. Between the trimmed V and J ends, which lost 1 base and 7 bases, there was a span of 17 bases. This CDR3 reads CASSLVRIIRTNEQFF. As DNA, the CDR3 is TGTGCCAGCAGTTTAGTTCGGATTATTCGGACAAATGAGCAGTTCTTC.

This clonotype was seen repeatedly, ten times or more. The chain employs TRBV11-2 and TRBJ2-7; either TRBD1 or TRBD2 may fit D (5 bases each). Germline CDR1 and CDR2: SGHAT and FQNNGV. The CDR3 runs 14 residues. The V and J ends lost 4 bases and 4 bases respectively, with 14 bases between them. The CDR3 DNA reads TGTGCCAGCAGCTCCCCGGGACGGCGGTACGAGCAGTACTTC. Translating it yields CASSSPGRRYEQYF. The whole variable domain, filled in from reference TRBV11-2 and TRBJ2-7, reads EAGVAQSPRYKIIEKRQSVAFWCNPISGHATLYWYQQILGQGPKLLIQFQNNGVVDDSQLPKDRFSAERLKGVDSTLKIQPAKLEDSAVYLCASSSPGRRYEQYFGPGTRLTVT.

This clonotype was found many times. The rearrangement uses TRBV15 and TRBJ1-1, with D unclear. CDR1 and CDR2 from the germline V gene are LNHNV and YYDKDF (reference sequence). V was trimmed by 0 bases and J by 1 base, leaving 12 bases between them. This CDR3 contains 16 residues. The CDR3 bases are TGTGCCACCAGCAGAGAACCCGGGGTTGGGAACACTGAAGCTTTCTTT. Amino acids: CATSREPGVGNTEAFF.

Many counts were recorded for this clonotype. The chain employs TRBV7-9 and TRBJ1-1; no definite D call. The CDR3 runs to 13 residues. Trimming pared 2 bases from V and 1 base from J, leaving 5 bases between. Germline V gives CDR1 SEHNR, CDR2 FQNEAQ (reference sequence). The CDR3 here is CASSLNQNTEAFF. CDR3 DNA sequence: TGTGCCAGCAGCTTAAATCAGAACACTGAAGCTTTCTTT.

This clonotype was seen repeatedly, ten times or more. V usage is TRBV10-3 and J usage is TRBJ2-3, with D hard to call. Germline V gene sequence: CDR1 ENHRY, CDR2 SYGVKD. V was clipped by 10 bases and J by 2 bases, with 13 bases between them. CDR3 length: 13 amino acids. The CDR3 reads CATVDAFTDTQYF. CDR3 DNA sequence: TGTGCCACCGTCGACGCCTTCACAGATACGCAGTATTTT.

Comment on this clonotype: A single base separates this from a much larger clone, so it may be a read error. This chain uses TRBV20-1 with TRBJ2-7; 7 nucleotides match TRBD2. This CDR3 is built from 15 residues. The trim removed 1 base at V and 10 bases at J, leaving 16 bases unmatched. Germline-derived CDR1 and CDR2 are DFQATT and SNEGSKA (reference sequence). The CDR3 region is CSARAPLAEKGDQYF. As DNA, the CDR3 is TGCAGTGCTAGAGCACCTCTAGCGGAGAAGGGCGACCAGTACTTC.

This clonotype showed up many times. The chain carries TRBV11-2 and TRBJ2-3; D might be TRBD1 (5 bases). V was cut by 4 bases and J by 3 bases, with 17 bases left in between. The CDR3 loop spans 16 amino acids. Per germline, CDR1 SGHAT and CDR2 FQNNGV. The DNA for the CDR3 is TGTGCCAGCAGCTCGGTCCCAGGGTTCGAGACAGATACGCAGTATTTT. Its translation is CASSSVPGFETDTQYF.

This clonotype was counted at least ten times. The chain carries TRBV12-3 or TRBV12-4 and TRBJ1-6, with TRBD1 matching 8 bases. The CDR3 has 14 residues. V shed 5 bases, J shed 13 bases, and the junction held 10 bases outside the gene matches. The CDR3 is CASSPGQGLFPLHF. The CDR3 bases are TGTGCCAGCAGTCCCGGACAGGGTCTCTTCCCCCTCCACTTT.

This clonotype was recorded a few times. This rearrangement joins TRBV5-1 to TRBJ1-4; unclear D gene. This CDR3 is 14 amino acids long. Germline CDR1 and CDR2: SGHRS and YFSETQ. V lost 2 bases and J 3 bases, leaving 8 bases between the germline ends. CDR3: CASSLLTPNEKLFF. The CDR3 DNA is TGCGCCAGCAGCTTACTTACCCCTAATGAAAAACTGTTTTTT.

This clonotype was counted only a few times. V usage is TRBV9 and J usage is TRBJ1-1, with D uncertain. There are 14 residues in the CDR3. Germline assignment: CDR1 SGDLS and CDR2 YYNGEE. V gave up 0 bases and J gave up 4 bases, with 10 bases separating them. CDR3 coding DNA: TGTGCCAGCAGCGTAGACGTATGGGCCACTGAAGCTTTCTTT. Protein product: CASSVDVWATEAFF.

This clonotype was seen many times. The CDR3 coding sequence is TGTGCCAGCAGCCAACTAGCGGGGGGGATTACGCAGTATTTT. Protein product: CASSQLAGGITQYF. The chain has TRBV7-3 and TRBJ2-3; 13 bases line up with TRBD2. The length of the CDR3 is 14 residues. Trimming took 5 bases from V and 8 from J; bases not matched to a gene: 4. Germline-derived CDR1 and CDR2 are SGHTA and FQGTGA.

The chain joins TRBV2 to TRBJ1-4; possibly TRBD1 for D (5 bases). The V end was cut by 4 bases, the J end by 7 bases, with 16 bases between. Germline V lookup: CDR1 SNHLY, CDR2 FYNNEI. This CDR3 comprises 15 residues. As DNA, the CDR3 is TGTGCCAGCAGTGCTCAAGGCGGAAGGGGTGAAAAACTGTTTTTT. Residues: CASSAQGGRGEKLFF.

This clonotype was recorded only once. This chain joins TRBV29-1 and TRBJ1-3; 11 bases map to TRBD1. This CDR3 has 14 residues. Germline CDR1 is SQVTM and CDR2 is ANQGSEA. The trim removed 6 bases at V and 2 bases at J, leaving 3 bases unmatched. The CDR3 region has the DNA TGCAGCGTATCGGGACAGGGGGCTGGAAACACCATATATTTT. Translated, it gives CSVSGQGAGNTIYF.

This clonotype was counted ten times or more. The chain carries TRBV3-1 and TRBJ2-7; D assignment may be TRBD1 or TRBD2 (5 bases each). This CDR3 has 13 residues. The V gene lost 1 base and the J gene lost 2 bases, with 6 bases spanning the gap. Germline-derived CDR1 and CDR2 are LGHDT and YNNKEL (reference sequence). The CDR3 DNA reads TGTGCCAGCAGCCAAGGGGACCCCTACGAGCAGTACTTC. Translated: CASSQGDPYEQYF.

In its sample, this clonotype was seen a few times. The CDR3 sequence is CASSLGQHHYGYTF. For the CDR3, the DNA is TGTGCCAGCAGCTTGGGACAGCATCACTATGGCTACACCTTC. The J gene is TRBJ1-2, the V gene TRBV7-9, with TRBD1 identical over 7 bases. The V gene's germline CDR1 is SEHNR and CDR2 FQNEAQ (reference sequence). J was trimmed by 3 bases and V by 3 bases; bases with no gene match: 4. The length of the CDR3 is 14 residues. Complete variable domain (other parts from reference TRBV7-9 and TRBJ1-2): DTGVSQNPRHKITKRGQNVTFRCDPISEHNRLYWYRQTLGQGPEFLTYFQNEAQLEKSRLLSDRFSAERPKGSFSTLEIQRTEQGDSAMYLCASSLGQHHYGYTFGSGTRLTVV.

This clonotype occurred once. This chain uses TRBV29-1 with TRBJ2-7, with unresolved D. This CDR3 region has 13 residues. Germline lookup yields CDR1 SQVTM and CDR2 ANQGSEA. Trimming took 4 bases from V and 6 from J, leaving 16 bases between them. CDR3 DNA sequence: TGCAGCGTTGGGGCCGGGTTCTCCGGCGAGCAGTACTTC. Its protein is CSVGAGFSGEQYF.

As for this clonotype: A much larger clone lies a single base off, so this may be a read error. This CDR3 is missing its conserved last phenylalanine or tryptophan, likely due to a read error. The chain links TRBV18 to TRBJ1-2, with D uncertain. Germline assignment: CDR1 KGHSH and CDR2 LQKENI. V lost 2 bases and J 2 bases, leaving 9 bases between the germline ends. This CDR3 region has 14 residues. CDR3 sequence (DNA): TGTGCCAGCTCACCAATCCTAACGAACTATGGCTACACCCTC. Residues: CASSPILTNYGYTL.